The source of this T cell receptor (beta chain) is a study of a mutant IDH1 vaccine in newly diagnosed glioma. Germline CDR1 LNHDA, CDR2 SQIVND (reference sequence). V lost 6 bases to trimming and J lost 2 bases, with 13 bases between them. CDR3 size: 14 residues. The data were produced by immunoSEQ multiplex PCR, yet TCRdb's version contains in-frame clones alone and is incomplete. The table has approximately 50,000 clones, just under 80% seen once. On this clone: No antigen is known for it.

As to time point: week 5, during vaccination. Vaccinated patients received 300 ug of mutant IDH1 20-mer peptide per dose, with topical imiquimod. V usage is TRBV19 and J usage is TRBJ1-1, with D perhaps matching TRBD1 (5 bases). The source material was PBMCs, sampled from a glioma patient whose treatment included an IDH1 peptide vaccine. This TCR came from a man in his forties or fifties with glioma. The CDR3 spells CASRDEGPNTEAFF. The CDR3 nucleotides are TGTGCCAGTAGGGACGAGGGACCCAACACTGAAGCTTTCTTT.